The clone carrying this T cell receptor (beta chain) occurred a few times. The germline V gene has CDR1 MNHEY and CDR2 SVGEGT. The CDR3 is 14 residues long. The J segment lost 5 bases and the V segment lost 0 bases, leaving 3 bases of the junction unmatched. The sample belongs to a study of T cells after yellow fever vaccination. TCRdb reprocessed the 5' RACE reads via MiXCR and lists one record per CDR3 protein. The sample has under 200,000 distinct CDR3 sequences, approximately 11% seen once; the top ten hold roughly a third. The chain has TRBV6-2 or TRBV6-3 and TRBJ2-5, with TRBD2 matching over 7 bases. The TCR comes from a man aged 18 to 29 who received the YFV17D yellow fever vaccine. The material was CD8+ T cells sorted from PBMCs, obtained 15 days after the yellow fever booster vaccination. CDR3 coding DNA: TGTGCCAGCAGTTACTCGACTAGCTCGGAGACCCAGTACTTC. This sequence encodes CASSYSTSSETQYF.